This TCR beta chain is drawn from a study of identical twins. A universal primer site was created by template switching, with the cDNA bearing unique molecular identifiers. TCRdb re-analysed the 5' RACE reads in MiXCR, keeping a single row per CDR3 protein. The data contain around 300,000 distinct CDR3 sequences, roughly 8.6% of them seen just once; the ten biggest clones take up less than 2.5%. Overall study results and limits: Twins showed weaker excess sharing in their beta out-of-frame sequences.

This clonotype was observed a handful of times. Its matching antigen is unknown. This CDR3 comprises 15 residues. Trimming took 0 bases from V and 1 from J, leaving 7 bases between them. The germline gives CDR1 SGHVS, CDR2 FQNEAQ. These data are also associated with another study on yellow fever vaccine responses in identical twins.

The gene calls are TRBV7-8 and TRBJ1-5; D not resolved. Material for sequencing was memory (CD45RO+) T cells sorted from blood. The TCR sequence derives from a woman between 18 and 29 years old in good health. The CDR3 sequence: CASSLAEHSNQPQHF. DNA for the CDR3: TGTGCCAGCAGCTTAGCGGAGCACAGCAATCAGCCCCAGCATTTT.